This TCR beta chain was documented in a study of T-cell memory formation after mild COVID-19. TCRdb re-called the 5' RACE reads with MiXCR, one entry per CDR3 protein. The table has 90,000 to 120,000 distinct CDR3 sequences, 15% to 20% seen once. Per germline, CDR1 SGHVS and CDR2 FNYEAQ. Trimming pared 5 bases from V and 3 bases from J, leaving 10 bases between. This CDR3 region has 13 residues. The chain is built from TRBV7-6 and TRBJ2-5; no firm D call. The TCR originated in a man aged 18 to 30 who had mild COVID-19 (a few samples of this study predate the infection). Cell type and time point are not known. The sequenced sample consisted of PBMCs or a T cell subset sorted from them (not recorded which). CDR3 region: CASSPDEEETQYF. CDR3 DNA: TGTGCCAGCAGCCCCGACGAGGAAGAGACCCAGTACTTC.